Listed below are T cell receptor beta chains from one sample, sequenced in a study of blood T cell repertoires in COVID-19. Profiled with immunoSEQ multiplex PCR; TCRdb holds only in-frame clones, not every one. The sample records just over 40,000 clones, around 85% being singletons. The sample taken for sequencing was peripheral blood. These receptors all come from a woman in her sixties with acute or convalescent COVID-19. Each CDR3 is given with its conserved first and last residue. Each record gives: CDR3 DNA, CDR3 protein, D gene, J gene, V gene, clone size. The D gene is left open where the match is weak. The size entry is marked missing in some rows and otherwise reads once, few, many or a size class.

TGTGCCAGCAGCTTGGCCATTAATGAAAAACTGTTTTTT,CASSLAINEKLFF,-,TRBJ1-4,TRBV5-6,-
TGTGCCAGCATCCTCATTGGCTCTGGCAATCAGCCCCAGCATTTT,CASILIGSGNQPQHF,-,TRBJ1-5,TRBV6-5,-
TGTGCCAGCAGCGTATGGGGGGGCACCGGGGAGCTGTTTTTT,CASSVWGGTGELFF,TRBD2,TRBJ2-2,TRBV9,-
TGTGCCAGCAACCTCGATAGGGACAGGGTCTACGAGCAGTACTTC,CASNLDRDRVYEQYF,TRBD1,TRBJ2-7,TRBV5-8,-
TGTGCCAGCAACCGGCTAGCGGATTACAATGAGCAGTTCTTC,CASNRLADYNEQFF,-,TRBJ2-1,TRBV21-1,-
TGTGCCAGCAGCCGCCGGACAGGGGTGACGAACACTGAAGCTTTCTTT,CASSRRTGVTNTEAFF,TRBD1,TRBJ1-1,TRBV13,-
TGTGCCTGGAAGAGGACAGGGCCTTTGGACTATGGCTACACCTTC,CAWKRTGPLDYGYTF,TRBD1,TRBJ1-2,TRBV30,few
TGCGCCAGCAGCGAGACTAGCGGGTACGAGCAGTACTTC,CASSETSGYEQYF,TRBD2,TRBJ2-7,TRBV4-1,once
TGTGCCAGCAGTCAATCCCCAGATACGCAGTATTTT,CASSQSPDTQYF,-,TRBJ2-3,TRBV7-3,-
TGTGCCTGGACGGACAGGGTCCCCTACAATGAGCAGTTCTTC,CAWTDRVPYNEQFF,TRBD1,TRBJ2-1,TRBV30,-